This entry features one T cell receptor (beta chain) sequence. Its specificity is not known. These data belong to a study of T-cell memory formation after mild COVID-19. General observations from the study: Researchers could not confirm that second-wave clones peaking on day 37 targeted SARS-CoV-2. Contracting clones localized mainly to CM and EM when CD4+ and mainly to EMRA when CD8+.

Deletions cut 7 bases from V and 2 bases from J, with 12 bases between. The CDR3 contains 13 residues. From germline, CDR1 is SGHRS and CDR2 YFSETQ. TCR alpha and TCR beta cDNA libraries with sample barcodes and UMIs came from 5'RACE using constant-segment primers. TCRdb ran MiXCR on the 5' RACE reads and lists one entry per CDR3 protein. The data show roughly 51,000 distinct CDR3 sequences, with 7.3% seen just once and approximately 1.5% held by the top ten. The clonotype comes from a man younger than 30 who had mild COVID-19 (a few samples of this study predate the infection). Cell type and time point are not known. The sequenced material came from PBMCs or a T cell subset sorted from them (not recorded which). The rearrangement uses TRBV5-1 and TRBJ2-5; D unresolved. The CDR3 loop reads CASRVTQQETQYF. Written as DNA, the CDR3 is TGCGCCAGCCGTGTGACACAGCAAGAGACCCAGTACTTC.